This TCR beta chain originates from a study of cytomegalovirus exposure and HLA in healthy donors. Study-level results: Most CMV-associated TCR beta chains were later found to appear HLA-restricted.

Comments on this clone: Antigen specificity is unknown. The junction does not match germline at one end; this may be a read error.

The PCR ran on 60 Vbeta and 13 Jbeta primers. The assay was immunoSEQ multiplex PCR, and TCRdb's table has in-frame clones only and misses some. Here the sample spans around 180,000 clones, over 80% being singletons. The CDR3 has 13 amino acids. Germline-derived CDR1 and CDR2 are LNHNV and YYDKDF (reference sequence). The TCR originated in a boy aged 2-15 years in good health and CMV-seronegative. Sequenced material: PBMCs. The gene calls are TRBV15 and TRBJ1-5; D gene ambiguous. The CDR3 is CAASGSSNQPQHF. CDR3 nucleotides: TGTGCCGCCAGCGGGAGCAGCAATCAGCCCCAGCATTTT.